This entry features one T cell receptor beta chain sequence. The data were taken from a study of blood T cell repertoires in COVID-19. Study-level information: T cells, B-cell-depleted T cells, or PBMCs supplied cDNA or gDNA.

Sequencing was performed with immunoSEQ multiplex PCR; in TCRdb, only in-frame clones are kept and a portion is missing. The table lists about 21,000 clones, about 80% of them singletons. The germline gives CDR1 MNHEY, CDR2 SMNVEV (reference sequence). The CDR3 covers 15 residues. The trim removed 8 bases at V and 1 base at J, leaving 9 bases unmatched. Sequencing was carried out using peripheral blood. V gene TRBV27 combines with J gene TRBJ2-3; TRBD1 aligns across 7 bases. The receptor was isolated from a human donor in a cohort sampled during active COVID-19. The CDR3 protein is CASASDRERTDTQYF. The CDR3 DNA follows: TGTGCCAGCGCTTCTGACAGGGAACGCACAGATACGCAGTATTTT.